These T cell receptor beta chains were read from a single sample in a study of long-term antiretroviral therapy in people with HIV. Libraries were prepared by immunoSEQ multiplex PCR; TCRdb keeps only in-frame clonotypes and omits some of them. The sample gives around 25,000 clones, about 87% of which show up once; approximately 8.4% is in the top ten. The sequences come from unsorted PBMCs, collected 1.8 years before starting antiretroviral therapy. Receptors were obtained from a man between 50 and 59 years old with HIV. Both conserved end residues are part of each CDR3. Fields, in order: CDR3 DNA, CDR3 protein, J gene, clone size, D gene, V gene. A D gene is named only where the DNA matches it firmly. Size values are once, few and many counts, or a class for expanded clones, and some rows have none.

CDR3 DNA: TGTGCCTGGAGTGTGGGTGACCAAGAGACCCAGTACTTC; CDR3 protein: CAWSVGDQETQYF; J gene: TRBJ2-5; clone size: -; D gene: -; V gene: TRBV30
CDR3 DNA: TGTGCCAGCAGTGACTGTGGGTATCAGCCCCAGCATTTT; CDR3 protein: CASSDCGYQPQHF; J gene: TRBJ1-5; clone size: once; D gene: -; V gene: TRBV6-4
CDR3 DNA: TGTGCCAGCAGCATAAGACGAGGTCCGAACACTGAAGCTTTCTTT; CDR3 protein: CASSIRRGPNTEAFF; J gene: TRBJ1-1; clone size: -; D gene: -; V gene: TRBV7-2
CDR3 DNA: TGTGCCAGCAGTTTAAGGCCCTCCGGGACAGGGCTTTCCTCTGGGGCCAACGTCCTGACTTTC; CDR3 protein: CASSLRPSGTGLSSGANVLTF; J gene: TRBJ2-6; clone size: -; D gene: TRBD1; V gene: TRBV27
CDR3 DNA: TGCGCCAGCAGCGGGGACCCTTCTGGGCACATTCAGTACTTC; CDR3 protein: CASSGDPSGHIQYF; J gene: TRBJ2-4; clone size: -; D gene: -; V gene: TRBV10-2
CDR3 DNA: TGTGCCAGCAGCCCGAGGTCGGCAGTCTATGGCTACACCTTC; CDR3 protein: CASSPRSAVYGYTF; J gene: TRBJ1-2; clone size: once; D gene: -; V gene: TRBV5-6
CDR3 DNA: TGTGCCAGCAGTGGATGGGACAGTCAATATCAGCCCCAGCATTTT; CDR3 protein: CASSGWDSQYQPQHF; J gene: TRBJ1-5; clone size: -; D gene: TRBD1; V gene: TRBV25-1
CDR3 DNA: TGTGCCAGCAGCTTAGCTAGGATCAGCTCTGGAAACACCATATATTTT; CDR3 protein: CASSLARISSGNTIYF; J gene: TRBJ1-3; clone size: once; D gene: -; V gene: TRBV7-9
CDR3 DNA: TGTGCCAGCAGAGAAAAAGGGGGAGCGTACAATGAGCAGTTCTTC; CDR3 protein: CASREKGGAYNEQFF; J gene: TRBJ2-1; clone size: once; D gene: -; V gene: TRBV6-5
CDR3 DNA: TGTGCCAGCAGCTTCTGGGGCTACGAGCAGTACTTC; CDR3 protein: CASSFWGYEQYF; J gene: TRBJ2-7; clone size: -; D gene: -; V gene: TRBV5-4
CDR3 DNA: TGTGCCAGTAGTGAATCGGCCGGGACAGCCTATGGCTACACCTTC; CDR3 protein: CASSESAGTAYGYTF; J gene: TRBJ1-2; clone size: once; D gene: TRBD1; V gene: TRBV19
CDR3 DNA: TGCAGCTCCCAGGGGTACGAATCCGGGGAGCTGTTTTTT; CDR3 protein: CSSQGYESGELFF; J gene: TRBJ2-2; clone size: -; D gene: -; V gene: TRBV29-1
CDR3 DNA: TGTGCCAGCAGCCTCGGAGCGGGAGTAGGAATCTACGAGCAGTACTTC; CDR3 protein: CASSLGAGVGIYEQYF; J gene: TRBJ2-7; clone size: -; D gene: TRBD2; V gene: TRBV28
CDR3 DNA: TGTGCCAGCAAGACAGGGCTTGCCTATGGCTACACCTTC; CDR3 protein: CASKTGLAYGYTF; J gene: TRBJ1-2; clone size: few; D gene: TRBD1; V gene: TRBV27
CDR3 DNA: TGTGCCAGCAGTGAAAGACAGCTCACCGGGGAGCTGTTTTTT; CDR3 protein: CASSERQLTGELFF; J gene: TRBJ2-2; clone size: -; D gene: -; V gene: TRBV2